The present entry profiles one T cell receptor (beta chain) with its context. Its antigen is undetermined. The data are from a study of cytomegalovirus exposure and HLA in healthy donors. Regarding the study as a whole: Later analysis suggested most CMV-associated TCR beta chains were HLA-restricted. The CMV antigen specificity of a few CMV-associated chains was confirmed through in vitro analysis. A link between a missense DCLRE1C variant and TCR beta V- and J-gene trimming emerged from a later analysis. The investigators catalogued 150 or so TCR beta chains as cytomegalovirus-associated.

Germline CDR1 and CDR2: SGHRS and YFSETQ. J was trimmed by 2 bases and V by 1 base; bases with no gene match: 4. The CDR3 length is 15 residues. It was with 60 Vbeta and 13 Jbeta primers that the PCR ran. The assay was immunoSEQ multiplex PCR, and TCRdb's table has in-frame clones only and misses some. The sample records roughly 99,000 clones, over 70% being singletons. The gene calls are TRBV5-1 and TRBJ2-5; 8 bases are shared with TRBD2. This TCR derives from a man under 40 in good health and CMV-seronegative. The sequencing sample was made of PBMCs. CDR3 sequence (DNA): TGCGCCAGCAGCTTGTCCGGGACTAGTCAAGAGACCCAGTACTTC. It yields the protein CASSLSGTSQETQYF.